This T cell receptor (beta chain) was observed in a study of T cell responses to AZD1222 COVID-19 vaccine. Study findings and constraints: In a largely white British group with more females than males, clonal diversity was possibly underestimated.

Sequenced by immunoSEQ multiplex PCR; TCRdb stores in-frame clones only, minus some. The table shows about 86,000 clones, with almost 90% occurring only once. Comments on this clone: The target antigen is unknown.

The sequence was collected from an adult in good health. The sequencing used peripheral blood, collected on day 0 of MenACWY control vaccination.

The CDR3, as DNA: TGTGCCAGCAGCTTAGCCGGGGGCGGAACCTACGAGCAGTACTTC. It translates to CASSLAGGGTYEQYF. The chain couples TRBV7-9 to TRBJ2-7, with D perhaps TRBD1 or TRBD2 (6 bases each). The CDR3 covers 15 residues. Trimming pared 0 bases from V and 2 bases from J, leaving 11 bases between. CDR1 SEHNR and CDR2 FQNEAQ come from the germline V gene (reference sequence).